These T cell receptor beta chains were read from a single sample in a study of beta chain features in type 1 diabetes. Method: immunoSEQ multiplex PCR; TCRdb's copy keeps in-frame clones and lacks some. The profile shows hundreds of thousands of clones, 11% to 15% of them singletons. The sample was naive CD4+ T cells from blood. These receptors were obtained from a man in his late teens or twenties with type 1 diabetes. The CDR3 runs from the conserved cysteine through the conserved F or W. The D gene is left open where the match is weak. Size is stated for part of the rows, as once, few or many counts, or as a class when the clone is expanded.

TRBJ1-3	TRBV13	few	.	TGTGCCAGCAGCTTCGGGAACACCATATATTTT	CASSFGNTIYF
TRBJ1-5	TRBV9	.	.	TGTGCCAGCAGCTCGGTTGGTGGGCAGACCTTTTTATGGCCCCAGCATTTT	CASSSVGGQTFLWPQHF
TRBJ1-5	TRBV2	few	.	TGTGCCAGCAATTGGGGAGGAGATCAGCCCCAGCATTTT	CASNWGGDQPQHF
TRBJ2-4	TRBV4-1	few	.	TGCGCCAGCAGCCACAATTACGGGGACATTCAGTACTTC	CASSHNYGDIQYF
TRBJ1-2	TRBV7-2	few	.	TGTGCCAGCAGCTGGGGAGGTACAGAGGTTGGCTACACCTTC	CASSWGGTEVGYTF
TRBJ2-1	TRBV5-6	few	.	TGTGCCAGCAGCTTAAGACGCATGATTGAGCAGTTCTTC	CASSLRRMIEQFF
TRBJ2-2	TRBV29-1	few	TRBD1	TGCAGCGGTTGGACAGGGGTTAACACCGGGGAGCTGTTTTTT	CSGWTGVNTGELFF
TRBJ1-2	TRBV7-2	few	.	TGTGCCAGCAGCGTCCGGGACATGAGAGGTGGCTACACCTTC	CASSVRDMRGGYTF
TRBJ2-3	TRBV7-2	few	.	TGTGCCAGCAGCCCAACCCCGACTAGGATTAGCACAGATACGCAGTATTTT	CASSPTPTRISTDTQYF
TRBJ2-3	TRBV10-3	few	.	TGTGCCATCGGGGACCAGGGTAGCACAGATACGCAGTATTTT	CAIGDQGSTDTQYF
TRBJ1-1	TRBV29-1	.	TRBD1	TGCAGCGTTGAAGAGCGGGGACAGGGCACTGAAGCTTTCTTT	CSVEERGQGTEAFF
TRBJ2-1	TRBV4-1	.	.	TGCGCCAGCAGCCACCCTTCGGGACGCCGAGGGGCCAATGAGCAGTTCTTC	CASSHPSGRRGANEQFF
TRBJ1-1	TRBV18	.	.	TGTGCCAGCTCACCACCCAGCTTAAACACTGAAGCTTTCTTT	CASSPPSLNTEAFF
TRBJ2-7	TRBV7-6	.	TRBD2	TGTGCCAGCAGCCCGGAGGGACTAGCGGGACCCTACGAGCAGTACTTC	CASSPEGLAGPYEQYF
TRBJ2-5	TRBV5-4	few	TRBD2	TGTGCCAGCAGCCACTCGGGGGAGGGGGAGACCCAGTACTTC	CASSHSGEGETQYF
TRBJ2-7	TRBV7-2	.	.	TGTGCCAGCAGCTTAGTAACCGTCTCCTACGAGCAGTACTTC	CASSLVTVSYEQYF
TRBJ2-4	TRBV11-2	.	.	TGTGCCAGCAGCACCTTCAGGGACATTCAGTACTTC	CASSTFRDIQYF
TRBJ1-5	TRBV6-5	few	TRBD1	TGTGCCAGCAGTTCGGACAGGGGGCGCGGTACCCAGCATTTT	CASSSDRGRGTQHF
TRBJ1-2	TRBV18	.	.	TGTGCCAGCTCACCCGGACTCACGGCCTATGGCTACACCTTC	CASSPGLTAYGYTF
TRBJ2-6	TRBV30	few	.	TGTGCCTGGAGTGCCCCCGGGCTGGGCCAGTCTGGGGCCAACGTCCTGACTTTC	CAWSAPGLGQSGANVLTF
TRBJ2-2	TRBV9	.	.	TGTGCCAGCAGCGTAAGCATACTGAACACCGGGGAGCTGTTTTTT	CASSVSILNTGELFF
TRBJ2-2	TRBV9	.	TRBD2	TGTGCCAGCAGACCCTCGGGACTAGGTTTCACCGGGGAGCTGTTTTTT	CASRPSGLGFTGELFF
TRBJ2-7	TRBV30	.	TRBD1	TGTGCCTGGAGTCGGACAGGGGGCAAGTACGAGCAGTACTTC	CAWSRTGGKYEQYF
TRBJ1-2	TRBV11-2	.	.	TGTGCCAGCAGCCCCGGGGACGGCAACTATGGCTACACCTTC	CASSPGDGNYGYTF
TRBJ2-5	TRBV5-1	few	TRBD1	TGCGCCAGCAGCGGCGGGACAGGGGTAGAGACCCAGTACTTC	CASSGGTGVETQYF
TRBJ1-1	TRBV7-9	few	.	TGTGCCAGCAGCTCCCCCGGGGACACTGAAGCTTTCTTT	CASSSPGDTEAFF
TRBJ1-2	TRBV6-5	.	.	TGTGCCAGCAGTGAACAGGGAAACTATGGCTACACCTTC	CASSEQGNYGYTF
TRBJ2-7	TRBV4-1	.	TRBD2	TGCGCCAGCAGAAACAGTCTCGGGCCGGGGGGCGAGCAGTACTTC	CASRNSLGPGGEQYF
TRBJ2-3	TRBV19	.	.	TGTGCCAGTAGTCCGCGCACAGATACGCAGTATTTT	CASSPRTDTQYF